The 3 T cell receptor beta chains reported below all come from one sample, sequenced in a study of regulatory T cells in long-lasting Graves disease. Arm-PCR of CDR3 regions with iRepertoire HTBI primers generated TCR beta libraries. TCRdb re-called the multiplex PCR reads through MiXCR, storing one row per CDR3 protein. The profile shows over 450,000 distinct CDR3 sequences, under 25% of them singletons. The time point here: persistent/refractory GD, antithyroid drugs over 5 years with positive TRAb. The TCR library was made from RNA extracted from PBMCs. The sample consisted of peripheral blood mononuclear cells (PBMCs), taken when the disease was refractory, from a patient treated with antithyroid drugs. The receptors were sampled from a female donor with Graves disease.

This clonotype is a singleton in its sample. This sequence may be a read error, since a much larger clone differs from it by one base. The genes are TRBV12-3 or TRBV12-4 and TRBJ2-7, with D perhaps matching TRBD2 (6 bases). The CDR3 is made up of 12 amino acids. V was clipped by 5 bases and J by 11 bases, with 16 bases between them. The chain's CDR3 is CASSGAWGEEYF. The CDR3 bases are TGTGCCAGCAGTGGAGCGTGGGGGGAGGAGTACTTC.

This chain's CDR3 is CASSSSEATDTQYF. CDR3 bases: TGTGCCAGCAGCTCATCCGAAGCGACAGATACGCAGTATTTT. The V gene is TRBV7-8, the J gene TRBJ2-3; D unresolved. CDR1 is SGHVS, CDR2 FQNEAQ, per germline. The ends were cut back, 4 bases at V and 3 bases at J, with 11 bases in the middle. CDR3 length: 14 amino acids.

This clonotype has at least ten counts. The rearrangement links TRBV29-1 to TRBJ1-2; no definite D call. Trimming left V 4 bases short and J 3 bases short, with 6 bases between. The CDR3 loop spans 11 amino acids. Germline CDR1 and CDR2: SQVTM and ANQGSEA. CDR3 residues: CSVAVDYGYTF. CDR3 nucleotides: TGCAGCGTTGCCGTAGACTATGGCTACACCTTC.